The present TCR beta chain was sequenced within a study of CD8+CD57+ T cells in acquired aplastic anemia. Study details: DNA from sorted CD4+ and CD8+ cells averaged approximately 2.9 ug. Findings and limits, study-wide: Sharing between patients and controls was observed for 25 to 30 CD8+ CDR3 sequences. Researchers reported that CD8+ Simpson's diversity was not significantly different in patients versus controls.

Researchers used genomic DNA as the template to profile TCR beta VDJ and CDR3. A single record per CDR3 protein comes from TCRdb applying MiXCR to the reads. Of approximately 170,000 distinct CDR3 sequences in the sample, roughly 45% are singletons; the top ten hold roughly 2.9%. This clonotype was observed at least ten times. The antigen remains undetermined. There are 14 residues in the CDR3. Germline V lookup: CDR1 MNHNS, CDR2 SASEGT. Trimming left V 5 bases short and J 1 base short, with 10 bases between. Flow cytometry had shown expanded CD8+CD57+ cells in the patients chosen for sequencing. Every one of the patients had aplastic anemia (severe, acquired).

The sequence was collected from a human donor with aplastic anemia. The sequencing input was sorted CD4+, CD8+, or CD8+CD57+ T cells (not recorded which) from PBMCs. The rearrangement joins TRBV6-1 to TRBJ2-3; D is unclear. This CDR3 is CASSQGWGTDTQYF. The CDR3 DNA reads as TGTGCCAGCAGTCAAGGGTGGGGCACAGATACGCAGTATTTT.